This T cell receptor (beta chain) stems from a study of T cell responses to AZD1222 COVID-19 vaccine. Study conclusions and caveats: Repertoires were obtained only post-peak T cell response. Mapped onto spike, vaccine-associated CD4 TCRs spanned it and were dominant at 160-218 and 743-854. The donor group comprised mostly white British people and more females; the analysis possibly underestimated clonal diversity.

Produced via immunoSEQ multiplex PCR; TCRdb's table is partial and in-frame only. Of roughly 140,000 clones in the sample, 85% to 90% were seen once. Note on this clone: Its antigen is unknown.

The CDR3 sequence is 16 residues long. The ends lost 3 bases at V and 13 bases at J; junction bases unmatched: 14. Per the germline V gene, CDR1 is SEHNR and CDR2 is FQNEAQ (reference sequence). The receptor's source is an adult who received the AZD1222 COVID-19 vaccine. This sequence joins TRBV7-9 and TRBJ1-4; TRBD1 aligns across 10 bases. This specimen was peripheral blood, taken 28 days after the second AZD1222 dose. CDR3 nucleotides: TGTGCCAGCAGCTTTTCCACCGGGACAGGGGCTACTATACTGTTTTTT. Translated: CASSFSTGTGATILFF.